This TCR beta chain was recovered during a study of blood T cell repertoires in COVID-19 (TCRdb year 2020). In the study overall: Samples covering the acute and convalescent phases of COVID-19 were provided by collaborators in the United States, Italy and Spain. The material from the prospective study consisted of cDNA or gDNA derived from T cells, B-cell-depleted T cells, or PBMCs. Deeply sampled blood TCRbeta repertoires from subjects exposed to, actively infected with, or recovered from COVID-19 were included in the dataset. The repertoires were made available in a free public database intended to serve as a resource for research on the immune response to SARS-CoV-2. The samples were drawn from the first 160 participants of the ongoing ImmuneRACE study and from 1,254 subjects provided by 6 global collaborators. Sample metadata almost always included a de-identified subject ID, COVID-19 status, age in years and sex. Where available, HLA class I and class II types were obtained from metadata supplied by the sample provider rather than from assay-based typing.

Collaborating institutions collected whole blood in K2EDTA tubes following their own protocols. For TCRbeta analysis, collaborators shipped samples in one of three forms: frozen whole blood, isolated PBMCs, or DNA extracted from either of those sample types. TCRbeta CDR3 regions were amplified from genomic DNA by means of the immunoSEQ Assay, a bias-controlled multiplex PCR. In the original analysis: Within the assay, amplification of reference gene primers was used to estimate how many nucleated cells each sample contained. To quantify the absolute abundance of each unique TCRbeta CDR3 rearrangement, sequence reads were collapsed and filtered. For each sample, productive Simpson clonality was calculated by taking the square root of Simpson's diversity index across productive rearrangements. TCRdb's version of the immuneACCESS table is confined to in-frame rearrangements and falls short of the full clone set. An unresolved V gene accounts for under half of the shortfall where checked; the remainder is of unknown origin. V and J calls and clone size are given by that table; D and trimming were obtained from the DNA. The table for this sample lists more than 150,000 clones; 65% to 90% of them were counted only once. The ten largest clones capture around 8.2% of the sample.

Overall study results and their limits: The amount of clinical and demographic metadata varied by source and participant and was provided uncurated.

V gives up 5 bases and J gives up 0 bases, and the segment between their germline ends measures 7 bases. The CDR3 covers 14 residues, taking in both the cysteine and the phenylalanine. Here the CDR3 DNA is all that survives: 42 bases in frame from base 1. The germline V gene (reference sequence) sets CDR1 to LNHDA and CDR2 to SQIVND. To note about this clone: This clone's antigen is unknown. No much larger clonotype is one base removed from it; base qualities were not supplied. The same CDR3 can be traced to other DNA sequences in this sample.

The sequencing sample was made of peripheral blood. The TCR was taken from a man between 60 and 75 years old with acute or convalescent COVID-19. This receptor chain uses TRBV19 and TRBJ1-4; no D gene can be assigned with confidence. The CDR3 region has the sequence CASSPVSTNEKLFF. The nucleotide sequence reads as follows: TGTGCCAGTAGTCCCGTTTCAACTAATGAAAAACTGTTTTTT.